The 30 T cell receptor beta chains reported below all come from one sample, sequenced in a study of blood T cell repertoires in COVID-19. Measured with immunoSEQ multiplex PCR; TCRdb has only the in-frame clones, and not every one. The table lists some 320,000 clones, 65% to 90% of them singletons. The sequenced material came from peripheral blood. The origin of the receptors is a human donor in a cohort sampled during active COVID-19.

The chain employs TRBV18 and TRBJ1-2, with TRBD1 matching over 10 bases. V was clipped by 4 bases and J by 1 base; unmatched bases: 18. The V gene's germline CDR1 is KGHSH and CDR2 LQKENI. There are 20 residues in the CDR3. CDR3 coding DNA: TGTGCCAGCTCACTCCTTTTACTGGGACAGGGGCAACCCAATAACTATGGCTACACCTTC. Translation: CASSLLLLGQGQPNNYGYTF.

This clone was observed at least ten times. Within the sample, other DNA sequences also encode this same CDR3. This rearrangement joins TRBV12-3 or TRBV12-4 to TRBJ1-1, with D tentatively TRBD1 (6 bases). V lost 1 base and J lost 5, with 8 bases in between. The CDR3 is 13 amino acids. CDR3 amino acids: CASSLGGRTEAFF. CDR3 in DNA: TGTGCCAGCAGTTTAGGGGGGCGAACTGAAGCTTTCTTT.

The chain has TRBV5-8 and TRBJ2-2, with TRBD2 matching over 7 bases. Germline trimming cut 1 base from V and 5 bases from J; bases unmatched to any gene: 5. Germline V lookup: CDR1 SGHTS, CDR2 YDEGEE. The CDR3 runs 15 residues. CDR3 protein: CASSLLTGRTGELFF. CDR3 DNA sequence: TGTGCCAGCAGCTTGTTGACCGGGAGGACCGGGGAGCTGTTTTTT.

The chain combines TRBV29-1 with TRBJ1-1; D ambiguous. The CDR3 loop spans 14 amino acids. The germline V and J ends were trimmed by 5 bases and 3 bases, with 16 bases remaining between them. The germline V gene encodes CDR1 SQVTM and CDR2 ANQGSEA. CDR3 DNA sequence: TGCAGCGTTAATTCACTTTTAGGAGACACTGAAGCTTTCTTT. Encoded protein: CSVNSLLGDTEAFF.

The V gene is TRBV24-1, the J gene TRBJ2-3, with TRBD2 identical over 8 bases. CDR1 is KGHDR, CDR2 SFDVKD, per germline. The CDR3 consists of 15 residues. J lost 2 bases, V lost 5 bases, and 5 bases had no gene match. As DNA, the CDR3 is TGTGCCACCAGTGTCAGGACTAGCCTCACAGATACGCAGTATTTT. Protein sequence: CATSVRTSLTDTQYF.

This clone was counted between two and nine times. V is TRBV25-1 and J is TRBJ1-6; D uncertain. Germline lookup yields CDR1 MGHDK and CDR2 SYGVNS. This CDR3 spans 15 amino acids. V was clipped by 7 bases and J by 10 bases, with 20 bases between them. The CDR3 region has the DNA TGTGCCAGCACTGATGGTGGAGGGATAGGGTCACCCCTCCACTTT. Its protein is CASTDGGGIGSPLHF.

The chain joins TRBV6-5 to TRBJ1-1; D remains unclear. Germline-derived CDR1 and CDR2 are MNHEY and SVGAGI. The CDR3 consists of 15 residues. V was clipped by 0 bases and J by 0 bases, with 8 bases between them. In DNA, the CDR3 is TGTGCCAGCAGTTACTCCATCCAGGTGAACACTGAAGCTTTCTTT. Translated: CASSYSIQVNTEAFF.

V and J are TRBV9 and TRBJ2-7, with 8 bases aligning to TRBD2. The CDR3 contains 15 residues. Germline trimming cut 2 bases from V and 9 bases from J; bases unmatched to any gene: 13. Germline loops: CDR1 SGDLS, CDR2 YYNGEE. CDR3 DNA sequence: TGTGCCAGCAGCGTCCAGCCGGGACTAGTCTCTGGGCAGTACTTC. Translated, it gives CASSVQPGLVSGQYF.

This clone was observed a handful of times. The V gene is TRBV6-5, the J gene TRBJ1-1; tentative D call: TRBD1 (6 bases). This CDR3 has 13 residues. V dropped 5 bases and J dropped 7 bases, with 14 bases sitting between them. The V gene's germline CDR1 is MNHEY and CDR2 SVGAGI. As DNA, the CDR3 is TGTGCCAGCAGTCCGACAGGTAATCGTGAAGCTTTCTTT. Protein sequence: CASSPTGNREAFF.

V usage is TRBV5-1 and J usage is TRBJ1-2, with D tentatively TRBD1 (6 bases). V was clipped by 4 bases and J by 5 bases, with 12 bases between them. The CDR3 contains 13 residues. Germline values: CDR1 SGHRS, CDR2 YFSETQ. CDR3 bases: TGCGCCAGCAGCAAAGTGGACAGTTATGGCTACACCTTC. Its protein product is CASSKVDSYGYTF.

This chain connects TRBV12-2 to TRBJ2-7; TRBD1 was called by the table and not checked on the DNA. TRBV12-2 is an annotated pseudogene. The CDR3 extends over 16 amino acids. The CDR3 DNA is TGTGCAAGTCCCCCAGGCCGGGACAGGGAATCCTACGAGCAGTACTTC. Translation gives CASPPGRDRESYEQYF.

The chain links TRBV7-3 to TRBJ2-3; tentatively, D is TRBD1 (6 bases). The CDR3 covers 13 residues. From germline, CDR1 is SGHTA and CDR2 FQGTGA. V was cut by 8 bases and J by 5 bases, with 14 bases left in between. CDR3 nucleotide sequence: TGTGCCAGCGGTGGGGGCGGAGGAGATACGCAGTATTTT. Translated, it gives CASGGGGGDTQYF.

The CDR3 sequence is CASSTHGTPYGYTF. The CDR3 bases are TGTGCCAGCAGTACGCATGGGACACCCTATGGCTACACCTTC. The rearrangement links TRBV6-5 to TRBJ1-2, with TRBD1 as a possible D gene (6 bases). This CDR3 has 14 amino acids. Per the germline V gene, CDR1 is MNHEY and CDR2 is SVGAGI. V shed 5 bases and J shed 4 bases, with 14 bases lying between them.

The chain carries TRBV28 and TRBJ2-7; D is perhaps TRBD1 (6 bases). Trimming shortened V by 5 bases and J by 3 bases, and 8 bases separated the two germline ends. The germline V gene encodes CDR1 MDHEN and CDR2 SYDVKM. The CDR3 is 12 amino acids. CDR3 sequence reads: CASSVQGYEQYF. In DNA, the CDR3 is TGTGCCAGCAGTGTACAGGGCTACGAGCAGTACTTC.

The chain couples TRBV3-1 (or the pseudogene TRBV3-2) to TRBJ2-7; perhaps TRBD2 as D (5 bases). Trimming cost V 0 bases and J 1 base, with 10 bases left between them. Germline CDR1 is LGHDT and CDR2 is YNNKEL (reference sequence). This CDR3 comprises 15 residues. The CDR3 reads CASSQDTRTSYEQYF. The CDR3 nucleotides read TGTGCCAGCAGCCAAGATACCAGGACTTCCTACGAGCAGTACTTC.

This chain connects TRBV5-4 to TRBJ1-1; TRBD1 matches at 7 bases. CDR1 and CDR2 from the germline V gene are SGHNT and YYREEE (reference sequence). The CDR3 sequence is 12 residues long. The junction had 8 bases not matched to a gene; V was cut back by 4 bases and J by 11 bases. For the CDR3, the DNA is TGTGCCAGCAGCCTCCCGGGACAGCCGGCTTTCTTT. Translating it yields CASSLPGQPAFF.

The chain uses TRBV5-1 and TRBJ2-7, with 11 bases aligning to TRBD2. J was trimmed by 5 bases and V by 1 base; bases with no gene match: 8. The CDR3 is 16 amino acids. Germline V gene data show CDR1 as SGHRS and CDR2 as YFSETQ. CDR3 sequence: CASSLSPSGGSNEQYF. DNA of the CDR3: TGCGCCAGCAGCTTGAGCCCTAGCGGGGGGTCGAACGAGCAGTACTTC. The full variable domain, completed using reference TRBV5-1 and TRBJ2-7, is KAGVTQTPRYLIKTRGQQVTLSCSPISGHRSVSWYQQTPGQGLQFLFEYFSETQRNKGNFPGRFSGRQFSNSRSEMNVSTLELGDSALYLCASSLSPSGGSNEQYFGPGTRLTVT.

This sequence joins TRBV5-5 and TRBJ2-7; weak D call: TRBD2 (6 bases). This CDR3 has 15 residues. CDR1 is SGHKS and CDR2 is YYEKEE in the germline V gene (reference sequence). The V and J ends lost 0 bases and 3 bases respectively, with 13 bases between them. Here the CDR3 reads CASSLEAGFIYEQYF. The CDR3 DNA is TGTGCCAGCAGCTTGGAGGCGGGGTTCATCTACGAGCAGTACTTC. Looking up the rest from reference TRBV5-5 and TRBJ2-7 gives the full variable domain: DAGVTQSPTHLIKTRGQQVTLRCSPISGHKSVSWYQQVLGQGPQFIFQYYEKEERGRGNFPDRFSARQFPNYSSELNVNALLLGDSALYLCASSLEAGFIYEQYFGPGTRLTVT.

The chain couples TRBV29-1 to TRBJ1-1; 9 positions agree with TRBD1. The V and J ends lost 6 bases and 3 bases, in that order; junction bases with no gene match: 8. The CDR3 sequence is 14 residues long. CDR1 is SQVTM, CDR2 ANQGSEA, per germline. CDR3 sequence: CSVRPGQGHTEAFF. The CDR3 DNA is TGCAGCGTGCGGCCGGGACAGGGACACACTGAAGCTTTCTTT.

The chain carries TRBV7-2 and TRBJ2-7; D is perhaps TRBD1 (6 bases). CDR1 SGHTA and CDR2 FQGNSA come from the germline V gene. The CDR3 runs to 13 residues. V dropped 5 bases and J dropped 3 bases, with 11 bases sitting between them. Here the CDR3 DNA reads TGTGCCAGCAGCATAACAGGGAACTACGAGCAGTACTTC. Translating it yields CASSITGNYEQYF.

This clone showed up just once. The chain has TRBV6-5 and TRBJ2-7; D is unclear. The V gene's germline CDR1 is MNHEY and CDR2 SVGAGI. V was trimmed by 6 bases and J by 7 bases, leaving 10 bases between them. There are 11 residues in the CDR3. CDR3 region: CASRRQREQYF. DNA for the CDR3: TGTGCCAGCAGAAGGCAGCGAGAGCAGTACTTC.

The chain has TRBV27 and TRBJ2-1; TRBD1 aligns across 8 bases. Germline CDR1 is MNHEY and CDR2 is SMNVEV (reference sequence). Losses at the gene ends were 6 bases for V and 3 bases for J; bases not matched to a gene: 7. This CDR3 contains 15 residues. This CDR3 reads CASSPLTGVYNEQFF. The CDR3 DNA is TGTGCCAGCAGCCCTCTGACAGGGGTCTACAATGAGCAGTTCTTC.

This chain links TRBV10-2 with TRBJ2-3, with D possibly TRBD2 on 5 matching bases. The CDR3 runs 14 residues. Trimming cost V 5 bases and J 4 bases, with 13 bases left between them. Germline CDR1 WSHSY, CDR2 SAAADI. In nucleotides, the CDR3 is TGCGCCAGCAGTTGGAAAAGCGGTGCAGATACGCAGTATTTT. Protein sequence: CASSWKSGADTQYF.

The J gene is TRBJ2-7, the V gene TRBV5-1; D remains unclear. The V end lost 4 bases, the J end lost 1 base, and 9 bases lay between the germline ends. This CDR3 comprises 13 residues. CDR1 is SGHRS, CDR2 YFSETQ, per germline. The CDR3 sequence is CASSLALSYEQYF. CDR3 nucleotides: TGCGCCAGCAGCCTGGCCTTGTCCTACGAGCAGTACTTC.

The V and J genes are TRBV24-1 and TRBJ2-3; possibly TRBD2 for D (7 bases). V was cut by 7 bases and J by 6 bases, with 13 bases left in between. This CDR3 has 13 amino acids. Germline loops: CDR1 KGHDR, CDR2 SFDVKD. CDR3 in DNA: TGTGCCACCAGAGGGGGGGCCGTTGATACGCAGTATTTT. This translates into CATRGGAVDTQYF.

With regard to this clone: Other nucleotide sequences from this sample produce the same CDR3. This chain connects TRBV10-3 to TRBJ1-2; D not resolved. The V end was cut by 0 bases, the J end by 4 bases, with 6 bases between. This CDR3 region has 13 residues. Looked up from germline, CDR1 is ENHRY and CDR2 is SYGVKD. CDR3 sequence reads: CAISESSGYGYTF. CDR3 in DNA: TGTGCCATCAGTGAGTCGAGTGGCTATGGCTACACCTTC.

This chain connects TRBV2 to TRBJ1-3; TRBD1 might be the D (5 bases). With 4 bases removed from V and 2 bases from J, the gap between germline ends came to 6 bases. Germline V lookup: CDR1 SNHLY, CDR2 FYNNEI. This CDR3 comprises 13 residues. The CDR3 DNA follows: TGTGCCAGCAGTGGCAGGGCTGGAAACACCATATATTTT. It specifies CASSGRAGNTIYF.

The CDR3 coding sequence is TGCAGCGCCCCCTCCCGGGGGACTACTATCTCTGGAAACACCATATATTTT. This sequence encodes CSAPSRGTTISGNTIYF. The chain couples TRBV29-1 to TRBJ1-3; a possible D gene is TRBD1 (5 bases). The CDR3 length is 17 residues. The V end was cut by 7 bases, the J end by 0 bases, with 22 bases between. CDR1 SQVTM and CDR2 ANQGSEA come from the germline V gene.

The CDR3 DNA follows: TGCAGCGTCGACAGCGCCACTAACTATGGCTACACCTTC. Translated: CSVDSATNYGYTF. The V and J genes are TRBV29-1 and TRBJ1-2; a weak D match, TRBD1 (5 bases). Germline assignment: CDR1 SQVTM and CDR2 ANQGSEA. V lost 6 bases to trimming and J lost 0 bases, with 11 bases between them. CDR3 length equals 13 residues.

DNA for the CDR3: TGTGCCAGCAGCTTGGCACTAGAAGAGACCCAGTACTTC. This encodes CASSLALEETQYF. The chain couples TRBV5-6 to TRBJ2-5; D is perhaps TRBD2 (5 bases). The V and J ends lost 0 bases and 3 bases respectively, with 6 bases between them. The CDR3 has 13 residues. Germline CDR1 reads SGHDT; CDR2 reads YYEEEE.